The 23 T cell receptor beta chains below all came from one sample that was sequenced in a study of cytomegalovirus exposure and HLA in healthy donors. PCR employed 60 Vbeta and 13 Jbeta primers. Sequencing was performed with immunoSEQ multiplex PCR; in TCRdb, only in-frame clones are kept and a portion is missing. This sample yields about 200,000 clones, of which 85% are seen a single time; approximately 2.2% belongs to the top ten. Sequenced input: PBMCs. All receptors derive from a woman aged 45-60 years in good health and CMV-seronegative.

The J gene is TRBJ2-1, the V gene TRBV7-3; TRBD2 matches at 9 bases. Per germline, CDR1 SGHTA and CDR2 FQGTGA. With 5 bases clipped from V and 1 base from J, the junction kept 9 bases outside the gene matches. CDR3 size: 17 residues. CDR3 in amino acids: CASSPRQREASYNEQFF. For the CDR3, the DNA is TGTGCCAGCAGCCCCCGCCAGCGGGAGGCTTCCTACAATGAGCAGTTCTTC.

V gene TRBV6-5 combines with J gene TRBJ2-5; D possibly corresponds to TRBD2 (5 bases). Trimming removed 0 bases at V and 2 bases at J, with 7 bases between. The germline V gene encodes CDR1 MNHEY and CDR2 SVGAGI. This CDR3 has 14 amino acids. The CDR3 sequence is CASSYSRGQETQYF. The CDR3 coding sequence is TGTGCCAGCAGTTACTCTCGGGGTCAAGAGACCCAGTACTTC.

This clone was picked up a small number of times. V is TRBV28 and J is TRBJ2-1; D might be TRBD2 (6 bases). This CDR3 is 15 amino acids long. Between the trimmed V and J ends, which lost 2 bases and 2 bases, there was a span of 10 bases. Per the germline V gene, CDR1 is MDHEN and CDR2 is SYDVKM. CDR3: CASSLVAEAYNEQFF. DNA of the CDR3: TGTGCCAGCAGTTTAGTAGCGGAGGCCTACAATGAGCAGTTCTTC.

V is TRBV15 and J is TRBJ2-7, with TRBD1 matching 7 bases. The CDR3 spans 15 residues. Germline trimming cut 2 bases from V and 3 bases from J; bases unmatched to any gene: 7. Germline-derived CDR1 and CDR2 are LNHNV and YYDKDF (reference sequence). The CDR3 protein is CATSRPGQDNYEQYF. In nucleotides, the CDR3 is TGTGCCACCAGCAGACCAGGACAGGACAACTACGAGCAGTACTTC. The variable domain in full, completed from reference TRBV15 and TRBJ2-7, reads DAMVIQNPRYQVTQFGKPVTLSCSQTLNHNVMYWYQQKSSQAPKLLFHYYDKDFNNEADTPDNFQSRRPNTSFCFLDIRSPGLGDTAMYLCATSRPGQDNYEQYFGPGTRLTVT.

V is TRBV7-3 and J is TRBJ2-6; weak D call: TRBD2 (5 bases). With 6 bases removed from V and 0 bases from J, the gap between germline ends came to 15 bases. This CDR3 has 17 amino acids. Germline assignment: CDR1 SGHTA and CDR2 FQGTGA. CDR3 amino acids: CASSSPGVYSGANVLTF. The DNA of the CDR3 is TGTGCCAGCAGTTCCCCCGGGGTCTACTCTGGGGCCAACGTCCTGACTTTC.

The chain is built from TRBV15 and TRBJ1-1; D possibly corresponds to TRBD1 (5 bases). V was shortened by 4 bases and J by 4 bases, with 16 bases between the two germline ends. The CDR3 loop spans 15 amino acids. CDR1 LNHNV and CDR2 YYDKDF come from the germline V gene (reference sequence). CDR3 in amino acids: CATSNDGAVGTEAFF. The CDR3 DNA follows: TGTGCCACCAGCAACGATGGGGCTGTGGGCACTGAAGCTTTCTTT.

The chain links TRBV11-1 to TRBJ1-2, with a weak D call TRBD1 (6 bases). CDR3 length equals 15 residues. The germline V and J ends were trimmed by 5 bases and 4 bases, with 17 bases remaining between them. Germline V gives CDR1 SGHAT, CDR2 FQDESV (reference sequence). The DNA for the CDR3 is TGTGCCAGCAGCCTAACTACAGGGCAGGGCTATGGCTACACCTTC. It codes for CASSLTTGQGYGYTF. Together with reference TRBV11-1 and TRBJ1-2, the CDR3 gives the full variable domain: EAEVAQSPRYKITEKSQAVAFWCDPISGHATLYWYRQILGQGPELLVQFQDESVVDDSQLPKDRFSAERLKGVDSTLKIQPAELGDSAMYLCASSLTTGQGYGYTFGSGTRLTVV.

This chain uses TRBV7-9 with TRBJ1-2; D may be TRBD1 (5 bases). Germline CDR1 SEHNR, CDR2 FQNEAQ (reference sequence). V shed 5 bases and J shed 5 bases, with 12 bases lying between them. This CDR3 contains 13 residues. The DNA for the CDR3 is TGTGCCAGCAGCCGCGGGGGGACTTATGGCTACACCTTC. It codes for CASSRGGTYGYTF.

This clone was seen only once. The chain recombines TRBV30 with TRBJ1-4; TRBD1 agrees at 11 bases. The CDR3 has 12 residues. CDR1 is GTSNPN, CDR2 SVGIG, per germline (reference sequence). The junction had 2 bases not matched to a gene; V was cut back by 3 bases and J by 11 bases. The CDR3 nucleotides read TGTGCCTGGAGGGGACAGGGGGGGAAACTGTTTTTT. The encoded protein is CAWRGQGGKLFF.

The chain joins TRBV7-2 to TRBJ1-5, with D perhaps TRBD1 (5 bases). Trimming left V 4 bases short and J 4 bases short, with 8 bases between. The CDR3 is 13 amino acids. Germline loops: CDR1 SGHTA, CDR2 FQGNSA. CDR3 in amino acids: CASSYQGNQPQHF. For the CDR3, the DNA is TGTGCCAGCAGCTATCAGGGAAATCAGCCCCAGCATTTT.

The chain is built from TRBV7-2 and TRBJ1-2; 7 bases line up with TRBD1. V shed 5 bases and J 3 bases; nucleotides not matched to a gene: 6. This CDR3 comprises 14 residues. In germline, CDR1 is SGHTA, CDR2 FQGNSA. DNA for the CDR3: TGTGCCAGCAGCCACGGACAGGCTTACTATGGCTACACCTTC. Its protein product is CASSHGQAYYGYTF.

The rearrangement joins TRBV28 to TRBJ2-1, with 11 bases aligning to TRBD2. Germline CDR1 is MDHEN and CDR2 is SYDVKM. The CDR3 extends over 14 amino acids. V dropped 9 bases and J dropped 9; count of bases not matched to a gene: 10. CDR3 loop: CASKTSGNFGEQFF. The CDR3 nucleotides read TGTGCCAGTAAGACTAGCGGGAATTTTGGTGAGCAGTTCTTC.

The chain joins TRBV7-8 to TRBJ1-5; possible D gene TRBD1, 5 bases. The CDR3 loop spans 13 amino acids. Per the germline V gene, CDR1 is SGHVS and CDR2 is FQNEAQ. V was trimmed by 8 bases and J by 7 bases, leaving 15 bases between them. The CDR3 coding sequence is TGTGCCAGCTCGCTGAAGACAGAACAGCCCCAGCATTTT. Its translation: CASSLKTEQPQHF.

The chain has TRBV19 and TRBJ1-1, with no clear D. V dropped 3 bases and J dropped 6 bases, with 11 bases sitting between them. Germline V lookup: CDR1 LNHDA, CDR2 SQIVND (reference sequence). The CDR3 is 13 residues long. Here the CDR3 reads CASSIGIGAEAFF. CDR3 in DNA: TGTGCCAGTAGTATCGGGATCGGCGCTGAAGCTTTCTTT.

This clone was seen once. The rearrangement joins TRBV6-1 to TRBJ1-5, with 8 bases fitting TRBD1. CDR3 length equals 12 residues. Germline V gives CDR1 MNHNS, CDR2 SASEGT. V shed 10 bases, J shed 5 bases, and the junction held 4 bases outside the gene matches. The CDR3 nucleotides read TGTGCCACCCTACAGGGGGATCAGCCCCAGCATTTT. This codes for CATLQGDQPQHF.

This clone was observed a single time. The gene calls are TRBV2 and TRBJ2-5; maybe TRBD2 (6 bases). This CDR3 spans 12 amino acids. Trimming took off 10 bases at V and 5 bases at J, with 14 bases between the two ends. Germline-derived CDR1 and CDR2 are SNHLY and FYNNEI. The CDR3 loop is CATRGVWETQYF. The CDR3, as DNA: TGTGCCACCCGCGGGGTTTGGGAGACCCAGTACTTC.

The genes are TRBV25-1 and TRBJ2-1; 11 bases agree with TRBD2. The germline gives CDR1 MGHDK, CDR2 SYGVNS. This CDR3 is 16 amino acids long. Germline trimming cut 7 bases from V and 3 bases from J; bases unmatched to any gene: 8. CDR3 sequence: CASTPETSGNYNEQFF. The CDR3 DNA sequence: TGTGCCAGCACCCCCGAGACTAGCGGGAACTACAATGAGCAGTTCTTC.

The chain is built from TRBV29-1 and TRBJ2-3; tentative D call: TRBD1 (6 bases). The CDR3 length is 12 residues. Germline V lookup: CDR1 SQVTM, CDR2 ANQGSEA. Trimming pared 5 bases from V and 1 base from J, leaving 7 bases between. CDR3 protein: CSVSGGTDTQYF. CDR3 DNA sequence: TGCAGCGTTTCAGGGGGCACAGATACGCAGTATTTT.

The chain couples TRBV7-6 to TRBJ2-1; the match to TRBD2 covers 11 bases. CDR3 length: 16 amino acids. Germline V gives CDR1 SGHVS, CDR2 FNYEAQ. The V and J ends lost 6 bases and 4 bases, in that order; junction bases with no gene match: 8. The chain's CDR3 is CASRFSTSGAYNEQFF. DNA for the CDR3: TGTGCCAGCAGATTCTCGACTAGCGGGGCTTACAATGAGCAGTTCTTC.

V gene TRBV29-1 combines with J gene TRBJ2-1, with 7 nucleotides matching TRBD1. The V gene end was trimmed by 8 bases and the J gene end by 0 bases; junction bases not matched to a gene: 7. The CDR3 has 14 residues. Per the germline V gene, CDR1 is SQVTM and CDR2 is ANQGSEA. The CDR3 sequence: CSRGQISSYNEQFF. The CDR3 nucleotides are TGCAGCAGGGGACAGATTAGCTCCTACAATGAGCAGTTCTTC.

In this sample, this clone turned up a few times. The genes are TRBV10-3 and TRBJ1-2; the D gene is possibly TRBD1 (5 bases). V was cut by 2 bases and J by 8 bases, with 15 bases left in between. In germline, CDR1 is ENHRY, CDR2 SYGVKD. CDR3 length: 14 residues. CDR3 residues: CAISEDLGGGGYTF. The CDR3 region has the DNA TGTGCCATCAGTGAGGACCTCGGGGGAGGGGGCTACACCTTC.

The chain carries TRBV7-9 and TRBJ1-1; 9 bases align to TRBD1. The CDR3 runs to 18 residues. Germline V gene lookup returns CDR1 SEHNR and CDR2 FQNEAQ (reference sequence). V lost 5 bases, J lost 0 bases, and 13 bases stayed unmatched. In DNA, the CDR3 is TGTGCCAGCAGCCTGATCAGGACAGGGGCAATTATGAACACTGAAGCTTTCTTT. It codes for CASSLIRTGAIMNTEAFF.

This chain joins TRBV6-5 and TRBJ2-2; possible D gene TRBD1, 5 bases. The V and J ends lost 6 bases and 5 bases respectively, with 10 bases between them. The CDR3 has 13 amino acids. Per the germline V gene, CDR1 is MNHEY and CDR2 is SVGAGI. This CDR3 is CASSRASTGELFF. The CDR3 nucleotides read TGTGCCAGCAGCAGGGCTTCAACCGGGGAGCTGTTTTTT.